A selection of T cell receptor beta chains follows, all from one sample in a study of blood T cell repertoires in COVID-19. Clones were sequenced by immunoSEQ multiplex PCR, and TCRdb holds only the in-frame ones, with some missing. There are some 500,000 clones in the sample; roughly 90% occur only once, and 1.5% to 2% lies in the top ten. The sequencing sample was made of PBMCs or T cells enriched from blood (not recorded which). The receptors were gathered from a woman aged 40 to 49 who had recovered from COVID-19. Both conserved end residues are trimmed from each CDR3.

V	J	CDR3
TRBV5-6	TRBJ1-1	ASSHSRQGGTEAF
TRBV25-1	TRBJ1-2	ASSELGYGTNYGYT
TRBV19	TRBJ2-1	ASTNSGGSYNEQF
TRBV11-2	TRBJ1-2	ASSSDRGRNYGYT
TRBV11-3	TRBJ1-1	ASSQTGPLSEAF
TRBV6-6	TRBJ2-7	ASSYSRTSGIYEQY
TRBV2	TRBJ1-1	ASSEQGAANTEAF
TRBV7-2	TRBJ2-1	ASSQRGRRGNEQF
TRBV9	TRBJ1-1	ASSSRVELNTEAF
TRBV4-3	TRBJ2-7	ASSQGTAGAYEQY
TRBV24-1	TRBJ2-7	ATSDTTFYEQY
TRBV11-2	TRBJ2-1	ASSPFLGLAGVNEQF
TRBV28	TRBJ1-5	ASSLVAAYRPQH
TRBV19	TRBJ2-4	ASTGGASAKNIQY
TRBV5-4	TRBJ1-5	ASSLMADNQPQH
TRBV2	TRBJ1-1	ASSEGGGEAF
TRBV14	TRBJ1-2	ASSQGFGYPPKVDGYT
TRBV18	TRBJ2-3	ASSPSLDTQY
TRBV11-2	TRBJ2-7	ASSPIQRFPGRPYEQY
TRBV30	TRBJ2-3	AWSVSGDTQY
TRBV27	TRBJ2-3	ASSLGLRDTQY